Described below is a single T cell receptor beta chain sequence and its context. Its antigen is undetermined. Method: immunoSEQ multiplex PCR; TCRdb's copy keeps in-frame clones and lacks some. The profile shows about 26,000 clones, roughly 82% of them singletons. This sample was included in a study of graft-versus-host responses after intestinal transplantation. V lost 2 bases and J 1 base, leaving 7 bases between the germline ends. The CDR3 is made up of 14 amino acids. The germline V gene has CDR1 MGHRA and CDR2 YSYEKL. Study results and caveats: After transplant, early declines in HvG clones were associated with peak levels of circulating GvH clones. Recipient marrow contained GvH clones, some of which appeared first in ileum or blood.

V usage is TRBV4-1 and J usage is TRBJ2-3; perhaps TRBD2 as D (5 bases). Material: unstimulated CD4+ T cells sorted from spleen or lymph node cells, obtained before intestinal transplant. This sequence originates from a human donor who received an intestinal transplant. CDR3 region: CASSQRGGTDTQYF. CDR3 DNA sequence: TGCGCCAGCAGCCAACGGGGAGGCACAGATACGCAGTATTTT.